This T cell receptor beta chain derives from a study of PD-1 blockade in classical Hodgkin lymphoma. Study-wide background: Treatment was intravenous nivolumab, 3 mg/kg every 2 weeks, until progression.

Profiled with immunoSEQ multiplex PCR; TCRdb holds only in-frame clones, not every one. This sample carries 20,000 or so clones, 75% to 85% of them seen once, and the ten largest clones take 15% to 20%. All patients experienced relapse after autologous stem cell transplantation, and brentuximab vedotin exposure was variable. General study findings and limits: The drivers behind the repertoire differences, possibly disease activity or prior therapy, remain undefined. Newly diagnosed patients and complete responders had comparable diversity at baseline.

Turning to this clone: Its antigen is still unknown.

The material was peripheral blood mononuclear cells (PBMCs), obtained before the second cycle of nivolumab. The clonotype originates from a human donor with classical Hodgkin lymphoma.

The CDR3 DNA reads TGCGCCAGCAGTGACCCAAGGAAGAACACCGGGGAGCTGTTTTTT. Translated: CASSDPRKNTGELFF. The chain has TRBV10-1 and TRBJ2-2; D not certain. V dropped 3 bases and J dropped 1 base, with 9 bases sitting between them. Germline assignment: CDR1 WNHNN and CDR2 SYGVQD (reference sequence). The CDR3 has 15 amino acids.